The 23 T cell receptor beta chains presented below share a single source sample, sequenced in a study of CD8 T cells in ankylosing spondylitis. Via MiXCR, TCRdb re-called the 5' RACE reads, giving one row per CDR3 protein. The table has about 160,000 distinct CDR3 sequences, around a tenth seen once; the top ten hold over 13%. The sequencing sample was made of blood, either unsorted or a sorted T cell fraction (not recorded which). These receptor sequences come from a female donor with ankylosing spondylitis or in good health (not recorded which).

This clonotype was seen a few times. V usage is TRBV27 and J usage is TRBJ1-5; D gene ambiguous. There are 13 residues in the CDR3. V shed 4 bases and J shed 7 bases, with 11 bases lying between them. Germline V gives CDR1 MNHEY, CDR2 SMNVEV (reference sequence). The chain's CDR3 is CASSSNFWQPQHF. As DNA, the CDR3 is TGTGCCAGCAGTTCGAACTTTTGGCAGCCCCAGCATTTT.

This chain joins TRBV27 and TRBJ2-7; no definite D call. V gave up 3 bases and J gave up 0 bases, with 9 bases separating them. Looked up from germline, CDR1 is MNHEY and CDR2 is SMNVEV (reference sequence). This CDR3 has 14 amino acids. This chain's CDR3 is CASSFDTNSYEQYF. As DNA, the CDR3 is TGTGCCAGCAGTTTTGACACTAACTCCTACGAGCAGTACTTC.

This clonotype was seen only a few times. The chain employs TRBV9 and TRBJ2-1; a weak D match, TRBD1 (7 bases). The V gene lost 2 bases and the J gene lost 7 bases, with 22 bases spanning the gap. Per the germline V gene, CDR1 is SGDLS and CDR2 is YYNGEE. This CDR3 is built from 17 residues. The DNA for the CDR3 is TGTGCCAGCAGCGTCCGCCCAGGGGGGACAGCGAGGAATGAGCAGTTCTTC. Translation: CASSVRPGGTARNEQFF.

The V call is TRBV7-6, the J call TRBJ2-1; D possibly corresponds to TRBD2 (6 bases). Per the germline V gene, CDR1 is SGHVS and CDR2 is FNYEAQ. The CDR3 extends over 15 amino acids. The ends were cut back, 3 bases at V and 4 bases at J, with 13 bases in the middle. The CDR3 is CASSLETRGYNEQFF. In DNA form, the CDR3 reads TGTGCCAGCAGCTTGGAGACTAGGGGTTACAATGAGCAGTTCTTC.

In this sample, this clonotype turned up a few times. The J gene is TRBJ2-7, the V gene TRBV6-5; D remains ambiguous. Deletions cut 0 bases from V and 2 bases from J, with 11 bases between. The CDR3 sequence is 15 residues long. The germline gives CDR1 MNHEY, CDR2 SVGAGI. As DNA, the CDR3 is TGTGCCAGCAGTTACTCGATCTCGCGGACCTACGAGCAGTACTTC. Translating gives CASSYSISRTYEQYF.

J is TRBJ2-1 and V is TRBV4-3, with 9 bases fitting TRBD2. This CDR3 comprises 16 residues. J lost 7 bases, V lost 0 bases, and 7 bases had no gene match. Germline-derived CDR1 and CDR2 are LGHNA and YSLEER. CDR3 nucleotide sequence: TGCGCCAGCAGCCAAGATCGCCTAGCGGGATCTAATGAGCAGTTCTTC. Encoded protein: CASSQDRLAGSNEQFF.

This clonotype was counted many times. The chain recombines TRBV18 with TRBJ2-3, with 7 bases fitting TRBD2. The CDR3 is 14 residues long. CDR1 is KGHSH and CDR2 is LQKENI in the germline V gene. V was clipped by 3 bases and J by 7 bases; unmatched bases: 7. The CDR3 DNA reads TGTGCCAGCTCACCTGCGGGAGACTTTCATACGCAGTATTTT. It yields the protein CASSPAGDFHTQYF.

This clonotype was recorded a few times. CDR3 sequence: CASHPGQINSPLHF. As DNA, the CDR3 is TGTGCCAGCCATCCGGGACAGATTAATTCACCCCTCCACTTT. This chain joins TRBV19 and TRBJ1-6, with 7 bases identical to TRBD1. V dropped 9 bases and J dropped 6; count of bases not matched to a gene: 8. This CDR3 contains 14 residues. Germline values: CDR1 LNHDA, CDR2 SQIVND (reference sequence).

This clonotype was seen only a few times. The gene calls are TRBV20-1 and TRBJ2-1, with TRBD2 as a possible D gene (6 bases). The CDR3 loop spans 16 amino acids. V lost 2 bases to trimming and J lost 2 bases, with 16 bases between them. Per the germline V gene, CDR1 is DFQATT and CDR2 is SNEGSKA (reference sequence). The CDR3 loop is CSARPTLARTYNEQFF. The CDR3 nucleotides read TGCAGTGCTAGACCCACTCTAGCGAGGACCTACAATGAGCAGTTCTTC.

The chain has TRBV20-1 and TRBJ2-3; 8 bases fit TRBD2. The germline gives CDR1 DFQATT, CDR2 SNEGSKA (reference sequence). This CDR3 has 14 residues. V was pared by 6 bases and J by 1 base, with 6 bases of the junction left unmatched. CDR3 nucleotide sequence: TGCAGTGCCGCGGGGGGCGGGCGCACAGATACGCAGTATTTT. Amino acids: CSAAGGGRTDTQYF.

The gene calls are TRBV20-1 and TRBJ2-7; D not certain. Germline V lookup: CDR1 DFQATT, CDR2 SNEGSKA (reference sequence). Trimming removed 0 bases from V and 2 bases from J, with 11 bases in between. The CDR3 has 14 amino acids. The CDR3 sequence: CSARDPRGPYEQYF. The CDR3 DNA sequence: TGCAGTGCTAGAGATCCTAGAGGACCCTACGAGCAGTACTTC.

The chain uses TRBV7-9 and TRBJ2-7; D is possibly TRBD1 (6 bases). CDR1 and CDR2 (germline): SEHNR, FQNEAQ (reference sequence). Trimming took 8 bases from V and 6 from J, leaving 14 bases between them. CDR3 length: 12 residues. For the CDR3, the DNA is TGTGCCAGCGGTGGACAGATCGGCGAGCAGTACTTC. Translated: CASGGQIGEQYF.

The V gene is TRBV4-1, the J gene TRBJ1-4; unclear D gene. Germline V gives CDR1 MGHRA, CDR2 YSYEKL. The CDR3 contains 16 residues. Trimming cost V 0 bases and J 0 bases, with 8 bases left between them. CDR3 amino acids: CASSQDWAATNEKLFF. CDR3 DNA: TGCGCCAGCAGCCAAGATTGGGCAGCAACTAATGAAAAACTGTTTTTT.

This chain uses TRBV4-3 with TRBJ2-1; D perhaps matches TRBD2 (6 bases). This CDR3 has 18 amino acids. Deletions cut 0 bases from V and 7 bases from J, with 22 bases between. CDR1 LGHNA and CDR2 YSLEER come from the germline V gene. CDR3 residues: CASSQDGGVGLEWNEQFF. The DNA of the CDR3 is TGCGCCAGCAGCCAAGATGGAGGGGTCGGTCTAGAATGGAATGAGCAGTTCTTC.

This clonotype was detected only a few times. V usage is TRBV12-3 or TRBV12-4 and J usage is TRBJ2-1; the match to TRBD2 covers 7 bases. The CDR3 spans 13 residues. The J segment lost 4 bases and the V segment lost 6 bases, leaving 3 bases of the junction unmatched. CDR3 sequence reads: CASRWGGYNEQFF. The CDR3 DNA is TGTGCCAGCAGGTGGGGGGGGTACAATGAGCAGTTCTTC.

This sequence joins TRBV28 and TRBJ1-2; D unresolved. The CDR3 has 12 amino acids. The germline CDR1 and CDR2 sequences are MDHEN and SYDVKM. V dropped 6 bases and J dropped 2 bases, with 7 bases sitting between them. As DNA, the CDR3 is TGTGCCAGCAGCCCCTTCAACTATGGCTACACCTTC. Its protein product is CASSPFNYGYTF.

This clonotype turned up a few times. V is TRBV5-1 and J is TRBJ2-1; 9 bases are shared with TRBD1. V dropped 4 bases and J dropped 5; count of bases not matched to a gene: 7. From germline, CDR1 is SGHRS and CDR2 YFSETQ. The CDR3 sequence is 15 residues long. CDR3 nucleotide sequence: TGCGCCAGCAGCCGGGGATGGACAGGGGACAATGAGCAGTTCTTC. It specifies CASSRGWTGDNEQFF.

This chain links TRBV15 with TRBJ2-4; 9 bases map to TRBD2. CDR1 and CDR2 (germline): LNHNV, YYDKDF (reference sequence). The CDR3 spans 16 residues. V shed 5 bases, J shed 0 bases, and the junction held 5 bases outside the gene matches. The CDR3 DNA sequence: TGTGCCACCAGCTTACGACTAGCGGTAGCCAAAAACATTCAGTACTTC. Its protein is CATSLRLAVAKNIQYF.

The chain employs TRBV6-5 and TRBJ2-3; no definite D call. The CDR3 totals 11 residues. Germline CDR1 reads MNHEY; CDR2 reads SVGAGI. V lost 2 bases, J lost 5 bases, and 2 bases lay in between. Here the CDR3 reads CASSYRDTQYF. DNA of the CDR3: TGTGCCAGCAGTTACAGAGATACGCAGTATTTT.

CDR3 nucleotide sequence: TGTGCCAGCAGCCAAGATCCCGTGGAGCGGGAGGGAAACAATGAGCAGTTCTTC. Amino acids: CASSQDPVEREGNNEQFF. This rearrangement joins TRBV3-1 to TRBJ2-1, with 10 bases aligning to TRBD2. Trimming cost V 0 bases and J 5 bases; bases outside gene matches: 10. This CDR3 comprises 18 residues. Germline V gives CDR1 LGHDT, CDR2 YNNKEL (reference sequence).

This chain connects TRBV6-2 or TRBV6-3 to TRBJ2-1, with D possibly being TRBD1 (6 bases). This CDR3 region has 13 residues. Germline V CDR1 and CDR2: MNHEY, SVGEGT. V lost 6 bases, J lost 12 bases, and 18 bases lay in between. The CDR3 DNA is TGTGCCAGCAGCATCGGGACAATCGAGCTGCAGTTCTTC. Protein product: CASSIGTIELQFF.

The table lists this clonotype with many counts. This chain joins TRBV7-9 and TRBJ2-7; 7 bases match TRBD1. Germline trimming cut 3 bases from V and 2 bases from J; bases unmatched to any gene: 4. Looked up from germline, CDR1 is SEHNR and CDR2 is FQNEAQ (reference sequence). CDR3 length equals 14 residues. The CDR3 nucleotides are TGTGCCAGCAGCTTCCGGGACAGAACCTACGAGCAGTACTTC. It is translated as CASSFRDRTYEQYF.

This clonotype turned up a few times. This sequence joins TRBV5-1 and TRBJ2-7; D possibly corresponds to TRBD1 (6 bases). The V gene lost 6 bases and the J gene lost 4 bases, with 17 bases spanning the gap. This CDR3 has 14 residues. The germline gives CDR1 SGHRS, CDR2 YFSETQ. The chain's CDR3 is CASTQGWDHYEQYF. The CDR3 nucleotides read TGCGCCAGCACCCAGGGGTGGGATCATTACGAGCAGTACTTC.